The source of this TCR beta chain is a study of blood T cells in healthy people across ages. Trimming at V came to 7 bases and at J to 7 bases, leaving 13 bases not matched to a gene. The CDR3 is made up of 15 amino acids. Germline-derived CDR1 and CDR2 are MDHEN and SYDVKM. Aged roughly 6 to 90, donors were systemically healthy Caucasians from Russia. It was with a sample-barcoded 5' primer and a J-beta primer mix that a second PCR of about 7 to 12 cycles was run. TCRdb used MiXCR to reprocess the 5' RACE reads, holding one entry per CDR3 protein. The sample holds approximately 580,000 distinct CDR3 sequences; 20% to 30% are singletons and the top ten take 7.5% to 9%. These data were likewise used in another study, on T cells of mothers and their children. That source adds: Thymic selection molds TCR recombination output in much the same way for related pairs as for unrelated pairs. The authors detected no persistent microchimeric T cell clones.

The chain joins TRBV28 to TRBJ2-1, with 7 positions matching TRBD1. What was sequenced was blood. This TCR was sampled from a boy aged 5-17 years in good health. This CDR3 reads CASIRQGGLLNEQFF. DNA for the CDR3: TGTGCCAGCATAAGACAGGGTGGATTATTAAATGAGCAGTTCTTC.